A single sample is the source of the 19 T cell receptor beta chains below, sequenced in a study of blood T cell repertoires in COVID-19. TCRdb's copy holds only in-frame clones and misses some; the assay was immunoSEQ multiplex PCR. This sample yields tens of thousands of clones, of which 80% to 90% are seen a single time; over 1.5% belongs to the top ten. The specimen sequenced was peripheral blood. The receptors were sampled from a man aged 60 to 69 with COVID-19, enrolled during active disease.

The V and J genes are TRBV27 and TRBJ1-1; 7 nucleotides align to TRBD1. Trimming cost V 1 base and J 4 bases; bases outside gene matches: 0. The CDR3 runs to 13 residues. CDR1 and CDR2 from the germline V gene are MNHEY and SMNVEV (reference sequence). The CDR3 loop reads CASSLYRGTEAFF. CDR3 sequence (DNA): TGTGCCAGCAGTTTATACAGGGGCACTGAAGCTTTCTTT.

This chain connects TRBV12-3 or TRBV12-4 to TRBJ1-5; D is ambiguous. The CDR3 covers 13 residues. Trimming removed 3 bases from V and 5 bases from J, with 8 bases in between. The CDR3: CASSFAPYQPQHF. The CDR3 DNA reads TGTGCCAGCAGTTTTGCGCCGTATCAGCCCCAGCATTTT.

V usage is TRBV3-1 (or the pseudogene TRBV3-2) and J usage is TRBJ2-1; D might be TRBD2 (6 bases). Between the trimmed V and J ends, which lost 6 bases and 3 bases, there was a span of 12 bases. There are 14 residues in the CDR3. CDR1 and CDR2 (germline): LGHDT, YNNKEL (reference sequence). The CDR3 region has the DNA TGTGCCAGCAGGGCCGGGACTTTCTACAATGAGCAGTTCTTC. The encoded protein is CASRAGTFYNEQFF.

The V gene is TRBV6-1, the J gene TRBJ2-1, with D uncertain. The CDR3 length is 15 residues. The V and J ends lost 0 bases and 7 bases respectively, with 13 bases between them. The germline CDR1 and CDR2 sequences are MNHNS and SASEGT. CDR3 nucleotide sequence: TGTGCCAGCAGTGAAGCGCCGATGACATATAATGAGCAGTTCTTC. Residues: CASSEAPMTYNEQFF.

This sequence joins TRBV11-1 and TRBJ2-1, with TRBD2 matching over 11 bases. V trimming: 5 bases; J trimming: 10 bases; junction bases outside the gene matches: 4. The CDR3 is 13 amino acids. From germline, CDR1 is SGHAT and CDR2 FQDESV (reference sequence). The CDR3, as DNA: TGTGCCAGCAGCACCCGGACTAGCGGGGAGCAGTTCTTC. Encoded protein: CASSTRTSGEQFF.

The rearrangement joins TRBV19 to TRBJ1-2, with a tentative D call TRBD1 (5 bases). Germline assignment: CDR1 LNHDA and CDR2 SQIVND (reference sequence). There are 14 residues in the CDR3. The V gene lost 6 bases and the J gene lost 0 bases, with 11 bases spanning the gap. CDR3 region: CASSDTGSNYGYTF. The CDR3 nucleotides are TGTGCCAGTAGCGACACAGGTTCTAACTATGGCTACACCTTC.

This chain links TRBV5-1 with TRBJ2-3; weak D call: TRBD1 (6 bases). This CDR3 region has 14 residues. Trimming removed 0 bases at V and 5 bases at J, with 10 bases between. CDR1 and CDR2 from the germline V gene are SGHRS and YFSETQ. CDR3 loop: CASSLGGDKDTQYF. Written as DNA, the CDR3 is TGCGCCAGCAGCTTGGGAGGGGACAAAGATACGCAGTATTTT. The full variable domain, in which reference TRBV5-1 and TRBJ2-3 provide the parts outside the CDR3, is KAGVTQTPRYLIKTRGQQVTLSCSPISGHRSVSWYQQTPGQGLQFLFEYFSETQRNKGNFPGRFSGRQFSNSRSEMNVSTLELGDSALYLCASSLGGDKDTQYFGPGTRLTVL.

The V call is TRBV28, the J call TRBJ2-5, with 7 bases identical to TRBD1. This CDR3 region has 15 residues. CDR1 and CDR2 (germline): MDHEN, SYDVKM. V lost 6 bases to trimming and J lost 1 base; unmatched junction nucleotides: 8. CDR3 in amino acids: CASRGLDRVQETQYF. The CDR3, as DNA: TGTGCCAGCAGAGGGTTAGACAGGGTCCAAGAGACCCAGTACTTC. Full variable domain (outside the CDR3, taken from reference TRBV28 and TRBJ2-5): DVKVTQSSRYLVKRTGEKVFLECVQDMDHENMFWYRQDPGLGLRLIYFSYDVKMKEKGDIPEGYSVSREKKERFSLILESASTNQTSMYLCASRGLDRVQETQYFGPGTRLLVL.

The chain carries TRBV5-4 and TRBJ1-5; the match to TRBD1 covers 9 bases. V was clipped by 3 bases and J by 4 bases; unmatched bases: 2. The CDR3 is 14 amino acids. CDR1 and CDR2 from the germline V gene are SGHNT and YYREEE (reference sequence). The CDR3: CASSYDRGNQPQHF. The CDR3 DNA sequence: TGTGCCAGCAGCTACGACAGGGGGAATCAGCCCCAGCATTTT.

This chain connects TRBV5-1 to TRBJ2-7; D gene uncertain. This CDR3 spans 13 amino acids. Germline CDR1 reads SGHRS; CDR2 reads YFSETQ. Trimming removed 10 bases at V and 1 base at J, with 15 bases between. CDR3 DNA: TGCGCCGTCCCCCACCAAACTTCCTACGAGCAGTACTTC. This translates into CAVPHQTSYEQYF.

The chain uses TRBV2 and TRBJ2-7; 7 nucleotides line up with TRBD1. This CDR3 is 15 amino acids long. CDR1 is SNHLY, CDR2 FYNNEI, per germline. Trimming took 4 bases from V and 4 from J; bases not matched to a gene: 10. CDR3 residues: CASSAGTVRGYEQYF. The CDR3, as DNA: TGTGCCAGCAGTGCCGGGACAGTCAGGGGGTACGAGCAGTACTTC.

This chain connects TRBV19 to TRBJ1-1; the D gene is possibly TRBD1 (5 bases). This CDR3 region has 13 residues. V was shortened by 3 bases and J by 1 base, with 6 bases between the two germline ends. Germline CDR1 reads LNHDA; CDR2 reads SQIVND (reference sequence). This CDR3 reads CASSMGQNTEAFF. CDR3 coding DNA: TGTGCCAGTAGTATGGGGCAGAACACTGAAGCTTTCTTT. Full variable domain (outside the CDR3, taken from reference TRBV19 and TRBJ1-1): DGGITQSPKYLFRKEGQNVTLSCEQNLNHDAMYWYRQDPGQGLRLIYYSQIVNDFQKGDIAEGYSVSREKKESFPLTVTSAQKNPTAFYLCASSMGQNTEAFFGQGTRLTVV.

The gene calls are TRBV27 and TRBJ1-5; 11 nucleotides align to TRBD1. There are 16 residues in the CDR3. CDR1 MNHEY and CDR2 SMNVEV come from the germline V gene (reference sequence). Unmatched junction bases numbered 7, after V lost 6 bases and J lost 3 bases. The CDR3 region has the DNA TGTGCCAGCAGCCGAGGGACAGGGGGACTCAATCAGCCCCAGCATTTT. Its protein product is CASSRGTGGLNQPQHF.

J is TRBJ2-2 and V is TRBV4-2; 13 positions agree with TRBD2. The CDR3 is made up of 18 amino acids. The germline gives CDR1 LGHNA, CDR2 YNFKEQ. With V trimmed by 0 bases and J by 9 bases, 10 bases remained unmatched. CDR3 residues: CASSQDGYGLAGAWELFF. The CDR3 DNA follows: TGTGCCAGCAGCCAAGATGGTTATGGACTAGCGGGAGCCTGGGAGCTGTTTTTT.

The V call is TRBV5-4, the J call TRBJ1-1; no clear D gene. In germline, CDR1 is SGHNT, CDR2 YYREEE (reference sequence). Trimming took 3 bases from V and 3 from J, leaving 12 bases between them. The CDR3 runs 14 residues. CDR3 loop: CASSSWASDTEAFF. CDR3 bases: TGTGCCAGCAGCTCCTGGGCCAGTGACACTGAAGCTTTCTTT.

This clone appeared once. The gene calls are TRBV7-6 and TRBJ1-2; 10 positions match TRBD1. The germline V gene has CDR1 SGHVS and CDR2 FNYEAQ. CDR3 size: 20 residues. After removal of 4 bases from V and 6 bases from J, the junction contained 23 bases not matched to a gene. This chain's CDR3 is CASSSFMMGGERGTGDGYTF. In DNA form, the CDR3 reads TGTGCCAGCAGCTCCTTCATGATGGGCGGCGAGCGAGGGACAGGGGATGGCTACACCTTC.

This chain's CDR3 is CASQTGTLNEKLFF. The CDR3 DNA follows: TGTGCCAGCCAAACCGGGACACTCAATGAAAAACTGTTTTTT. The J gene is TRBJ1-4, the V gene TRBV6-5; D is perhaps TRBD1 (6 bases). Trimming took off 8 bases at V and 5 bases at J, with 15 bases between the two ends. The CDR3 extends over 14 amino acids. CDR1 is MNHEY, CDR2 SVGAGI, per germline.

The chain employs TRBV11-2 and TRBJ1-1, with TRBD1 matching over 7 bases. This CDR3 contains 14 residues. Trimming at V came to 6 bases and at J to 3 bases, leaving 7 bases not matched to a gene. Germline loops: CDR1 SGHAT, CDR2 FQNNGV. CDR3 in amino acids: CASRHYRGDTEAFF. Written as DNA, the CDR3 is TGTGCCAGCAGACATTACAGGGGAGACACTGAAGCTTTCTTT.

This chain joins TRBV9 and TRBJ2-3; D possibly corresponds to TRBD1 (6 bases). Looked up from germline, CDR1 is SGDLS and CDR2 is YYNGEE. Trimming shortened V by 4 bases and J by 1 base, and 10 bases separated the two germline ends. This CDR3 region has 14 residues. CDR3 DNA sequence: TGTGCCAGCAGCACCCGGACAGGCACAGATACGCAGTATTTT. Translating gives CASSTRTGTDTQYF.